Each of the 23 T cell receptor beta chains below was sequenced from the same sample in a study of cytomegalovirus exposure and HLA in healthy donors. Primers for the PCR totalled 60 Vbeta and 13 Jbeta. The method was immunoSEQ multiplex PCR; TCRdb's version includes in-frame clones alone and lacks a portion of them. This table has some 140,000 clones, roughly three quarters appearing once. The sequencing input was PBMCs. The receptors shown here come from a young man in good health and CMV-seronegative.

This clone has a single count. The genes are TRBV16 and TRBJ1-5; D unclear. Germline lookup yields CDR1 KGHSY and CDR2 FQNENV. The CDR3 has 16 residues. The V end lost 5 bases, the J end lost 2 bases, and 16 bases lay between the germline ends. The CDR3 region is CASSTTLGVGNQPQHF. DNA for the CDR3: TGTGCCAGCAGCACTACCCTCGGGGTGGGCAATCAGCCCCAGCATTTT. The full variable domain, completed using reference TRBV16 and TRBJ1-5, is GEEVAQTPKHLVRGEGQKAKLYCAPIKGHSYVFWYQQVLKNEFKFLISFQNENVFDETGMPKERFSAKCLPNSPCSLEIQATKLEDSAVYFCASSTTLGVGNQPQHFGDGTRLSIL.

The rearrangement joins TRBV6-1 to TRBJ2-1, with 8 bases matching TRBD2. The germline gives CDR1 MNHNS, CDR2 SASEGT. The CDR3 is 16 residues long. Trimming cost V 3 bases and J 8 bases; bases outside gene matches: 12. The DNA for the CDR3 is TGTGCCAGCAGTGATAAAATCGGGACGGGAGGGGATGAGCAGTTCTTC. It codes for CASSDKIGTGGDEQFF.

The rearrangement joins TRBV7-2 to TRBJ2-3, with TRBD2 identical over 8 bases. There are 14 residues in the CDR3. From germline, CDR1 is SGHTA and CDR2 FQGNSA. After removal of 5 bases from V and 1 base from J, the junction contained 2 bases not matched to a gene. The CDR3 loop is CASSQTSGTDTQYF. The CDR3 region has the DNA TGTGCCAGCAGCCAGACTAGCGGCACAGATACGCAGTATTTT. Together with reference TRBV7-2 and TRBJ2-3, the CDR3 gives the full variable domain: GAGVSQSPSNKVTEKGKDVELRCDPISGHTALYWYRQSLGQGLEFLIYFQGNSAPDKSGLPSDRFSAERTGGSVSTLTIQRTQQEDSAVYLCASSQTSGTDTQYFGPGTRLTVL.

This rearrangement joins TRBV7-9 to TRBJ2-7; 7 nucleotides agree with TRBD2. Trimming took 4 bases from V and 5 from J; bases not matched to a gene: 14. The CDR3 loop spans 16 amino acids. Germline loops: CDR1 SEHNR, CDR2 FQNEAQ (reference sequence). Here the CDR3 reads CASSSPGTNIDHEQYF. CDR3 DNA sequence: TGTGCCAGCAGCTCGCCCGGGACTAATATCGACCACGAGCAGTACTTC.

This chain links TRBV6-6 with TRBJ2-2, with 8 bases that match TRBD1. Germline V gene lookup returns CDR1 MNHNY and CDR2 SVGAGI (reference sequence). V shed 6 bases and J 6 bases; nucleotides not matched to a gene: 3. This CDR3 has 13 amino acids. In DNA form, the CDR3 reads TGTGCCAGCAGCTTGGACAGGGCCGGGGAGCTGTTTTTT. This sequence encodes CASSLDRAGELFF.

V usage is TRBV6-6 and J usage is TRBJ2-5; 7 bases are shared with TRBD2. Per germline, CDR1 MNHNY and CDR2 SVGAGI (reference sequence). This CDR3 has 14 amino acids. After removal of 7 bases from V and 4 bases from J, the junction contained 9 bases not matched to a gene. CDR3 coding DNA: TGTGCCAGCATCAAAGGACTAGGACGAGAGACCCAGTACTTC. It specifies CASIKGLGRETQYF.

This clone was observed a few times. The V gene is TRBV10-3, the J gene TRBJ2-2; the D gene is possibly TRBD2 (6 bases). Trimming removed 10 bases at V and 1 base at J, with 13 bases between. This CDR3 region has 14 residues. Germline V lookup: CDR1 ENHRY, CDR2 SYGVKD. The CDR3: CATGRDWNTGELFF. The DNA of the CDR3 is TGTGCCACCGGCCGGGACTGGAACACCGGGGAGCTGTTTTTT.

This chain links TRBV9 with TRBJ2-3; TRBD2 matches 12 bases. The CDR3 covers 15 residues. The J segment lost 5 bases and the V segment lost 6 bases, leaving 7 bases of the junction unmatched. Germline CDR1 reads SGDLS; CDR2 reads YYNGEE. The DNA for the CDR3 is TGTGCCAGCACATCCGGGGGACTAGCGGGAGATACGCAGTATTTT. Protein product: CASTSGGLAGDTQYF.

The chain employs TRBV4-1 and TRBJ1-5; D call uncertain. The germline CDR1 and CDR2 sequences are MGHRA and YSYEKL. The CDR3 length is 16 residues. The V end lost 2 bases, the J end lost 7 bases, and 18 bases lay between the germline ends. In DNA form, the CDR3 reads TGCGCCAGCAGCCAAACCGAAGTTCGAGGTCCCCAGCCCCAGCATTTT. Its translation: CASSQTEVRGPQPQHF.

The V gene is TRBV15, the J gene TRBJ1-4; D unclear. The CDR3 loop spans 16 amino acids. Germline V CDR1 and CDR2: LNHNV, YYDKDF (reference sequence). Trimming pared 1 base from V and 4 bases from J, leaving 13 bases between. CDR3 in DNA: TGTGCCACCAGCAGAGGTGAAAGGAGATATAATGAAAAACTGTTTTTT. As protein: CATSRGERRYNEKLFF.

The table lists this clone with a few counts. The rearrangement joins TRBV28 to TRBJ1-3, with D hard to call. V dropped 5 bases and J dropped 8 bases, with 10 bases sitting between them. Germline V gene data show CDR1 as MDHEN and CDR2 as SYDVKM. This CDR3 has 12 amino acids. This chain's CDR3 is CASSPHGDTIYF. CDR3 sequence (DNA): TGTGCCAGCAGTCCGCACGGGGACACCATATATTTT.

The V call is TRBV9, the J call TRBJ2-7, with D tentatively TRBD2 (6 bases). CDR1 and CDR2 (germline): SGDLS, YYNGEE. Trimming shortened V by 0 bases and J by 0 bases, and 10 bases separated the two germline ends. The CDR3 runs 15 residues. This CDR3 reads CASSVGSGISYEQYF. For the CDR3, the DNA is TGTGCCAGCAGCGTAGGTAGCGGTATCTCCTACGAGCAGTACTTC.

The chain employs TRBV28 and TRBJ1-2; D is ambiguous. Germline V gene lookup returns CDR1 MDHEN and CDR2 SYDVKM. Deletions cut 4 bases from V and 7 bases from J, with 13 bases between. The CDR3 contains 13 residues. CDR3 sequence: CASSYYTASGYTF. DNA of the CDR3: TGTGCCAGCAGTTACTATACGGCGAGTGGCTACACCTTC.

The genes are TRBV15 and TRBJ2-7, with a possible D match to TRBD1 (5 bases). V was shortened by 2 bases and J by 0 bases, with 8 bases between the two germline ends. There are 14 residues in the CDR3. From germline, CDR1 is LNHNV and CDR2 YYDKDF (reference sequence). CDR3 coding DNA: TGTGCCACCAGCAGAAGGACACACTCCTACGAGCAGTACTTC. Its protein is CATSRRTHSYEQYF.

This clone was detected a few times. The chain uses TRBV4-3 and TRBJ2-7; 11 bases agree with TRBD1. This CDR3 has 14 amino acids. In germline, CDR1 is LGHNA, CDR2 YSLEER. V shed 9 bases and J 3 bases; nucleotides not matched to a gene: 7. CDR3 nucleotides: TGCGCCAGTTCGTCCGGGACAGGGGGCTACGAGCAGTACTTC. The encoded protein is CASSSGTGGYEQYF.

The CDR3 bases are TGTGCCAGCAGTTTACCTCCGACTGAGTATTTT. Its translation is CASSLPPTEYF. The chain uses TRBV28 and TRBJ2-3, with D hard to call. Germline V lookup: CDR1 MDHEN, CDR2 SYDVKM. CDR3 length: 11 residues. Trimming stripped 2 bases from V and 13 bases from J, with 10 bases between.

A few counts support this clone. The chain carries TRBV6-5 and TRBJ1-1; D is perhaps TRBD1 (6 bases). The germline V gene encodes CDR1 MNHEY and CDR2 SVGAGI. The CDR3 has 12 residues. Trimming shortened V by 7 bases and J by 5 bases, and 11 bases separated the two germline ends. CDR3 residues: CASTTGYTEAFF. As DNA, the CDR3 is TGTGCCAGCACAACAGGGTATACTGAAGCTTTCTTT.

This clone was recorded only once. The chain links TRBV2 to TRBJ1-1, with 9 bases lining up with TRBD1. The V gene's germline CDR1 is SNHLY and CDR2 FYNNEI. V was clipped by 5 bases and J by 7 bases; unmatched bases: 5. The length of the CDR3 is 13 residues. The CDR3 DNA follows: TGTGCCAGCAGTTCCGACAGGGGGTTTGAAGCTTTCTTT. Translated: CASSSDRGFEAFF.

This clone showed up just once. V gene TRBV28 combines with J gene TRBJ1-2; D not certain. Trimming removed 1 base from V and 0 bases from J, with 9 bases in between. This CDR3 spans 15 amino acids. CDR1 MDHEN and CDR2 SYDVKM come from the germline V gene. CDR3: CASSLFARTNYGYTF. The CDR3, as DNA: TGTGCCAGCAGTTTATTTGCCAGGACTAACTATGGCTACACCTTC.

The chain employs TRBV29-1 and TRBJ1-2, with D tentatively TRBD1 (6 bases). The germline V and J ends were trimmed by 5 bases and 5 bases, with 15 bases remaining between them. This CDR3 is 13 amino acids long. The germline V gene encodes CDR1 SQVTM and CDR2 ANQGSEA. The DNA for the CDR3 is TGCAGCGTTTCCGGACAGTACTTTTATGGCTACACCTTC. The encoded protein is CSVSGQYFYGYTF.

The V and J genes are TRBV16 and TRBJ1-1; D remains unclear. CDR1 is KGHSY and CDR2 is FQNENV in the germline V gene. This CDR3 spans 11 amino acids. Trimming pared 0 bases from V and 8 bases from J, leaving 4 bases between. DNA for the CDR3: TGTGCCAGCAGCCAATCGACAGAAGCTTTCTTT. Translated, it gives CASSQSTEAFF.

Details on this clone: Other nucleotide sequences in the sample specify the same CDR3. The chain has TRBV4-1 and TRBJ2-2; D perhaps matches TRBD2 (6 bases). The CDR3 is made up of 13 amino acids. The germline V and J ends were trimmed by 4 bases and 5 bases, with 8 bases remaining between them. Germline V gives CDR1 MGHRA, CDR2 YSYEKL. The CDR3 sequence: CASSPTSTGELFF. Here the CDR3 DNA reads TGCGCCAGCAGCCCGACTAGTACCGGGGAGCTGTTTTTT.

V is TRBV19 and J is TRBJ2-5; 11 nucleotides match TRBD2. CDR1 LNHDA and CDR2 SQIVND come from the germline V gene (reference sequence). This CDR3 contains 15 residues. V dropped 5 bases and J dropped 3; count of bases not matched to a gene: 5. CDR3: CASSARLAGKETQYF. CDR3 nucleotides: TGTGCCAGTAGTGCACGACTAGCGGGAAAAGAGACCCAGTACTTC.